Listed here are 30 T cell receptor beta chains from one sample, sequenced in a study of cytomegalovirus exposure and HLA in healthy donors. It was with 60 Vbeta and 13 Jbeta primers that the PCR ran. Sequenced by immunoSEQ multiplex PCR; TCRdb stores in-frame clones only, minus some. The top ten clones hold around 1.3% of a sample with 160,000 or so clones, about 80% of them seen once. Sequenced input: PBMCs. The receptors were gathered from a woman in her forties or fifties in good health and CMV-seronegative.

The chain carries TRBV28 and TRBJ1-1; 9 bases map to TRBD1. This CDR3 is built from 16 residues. Germline-derived CDR1 and CDR2 are MDHEN and SYDVKM. V lost 4 bases and J lost 0; bases outside the gene matches: 6. The CDR3 region is CASSSYRGQLNTEAFF. CDR3 nucleotides: TGTGCCAGCAGTTCCTACAGGGGGCAACTGAACACTGAAGCTTTCTTT.

This clone was counted between two and nine times. The chain joins TRBV5-6 to TRBJ2-7, with D perhaps matching TRBD2 (7 bases). The CDR3 has 16 residues. Trimming removed 0 bases at V and 7 bases at J, with 20 bases between. The germline gives CDR1 SGHDT, CDR2 YYEEEE. CDR3 sequence (DNA): TGTGCCAGCAGCTTGGCGCCGGGGGGCTGGGGGGATGAGCAGTACTTC. Translation gives CASSLAPGGWGDEQYF.

The V gene is TRBV9, the J gene TRBJ2-1; D is possibly TRBD2 (6 bases). The CDR3 is 13 residues long. V was trimmed by 8 bases and J by 5 bases, leaving 14 bases between them. Germline V lookup: CDR1 SGDLS, CDR2 YYNGEE. The chain's CDR3 is CASAAGRHNEQFF. The CDR3 DNA is TGTGCCAGTGCGGCGGGACGGCACAATGAGCAGTTCTTC.

The chain employs TRBV4-1 and TRBJ2-1, with TRBD2 matching 13 bases. V dropped 3 bases and J dropped 0; count of bases not matched to a gene: 2. The germline CDR1 and CDR2 sequences are MGHRA and YSYEKL. This CDR3 is 17 amino acids long. The CDR3 region has the DNA TGCGCCAGCAGCCAGGGACTAGCGGGGAGCTCCTACAATGAGCAGTTCTTC. Translated, it gives CASSQGLAGSSYNEQFF.

This clone was seen only a few times. The chain is built from TRBV6-5 and TRBJ2-7; 9 bases agree with TRBD2. The CDR3 length is 16 residues. Germline V gene sequence: CDR1 MNHEY, CDR2 SVGAGI. Trimming cost V 2 bases and J 4 bases; bases outside gene matches: 9. CDR3 coding DNA: TGTGCCAGCAGTTACACTAGTAGCGGGGGAGTTTACGAGCAGTACTTC. Residues: CASSYTSSGGVYEQYF.

The rearrangement joins TRBV18 to TRBJ1-1; no clear D. Trimming stripped 6 bases from V and 5 bases from J, with 13 bases between. The CDR3 runs to 13 residues. In germline, CDR1 is KGHSH, CDR2 LQKENI. The CDR3 bases are TGTGCCAGCTCCCTTGGGCGAGTGACTGAAGCTTTCTTT. Translating it yields CASSLGRVTEAFF.

The chain has TRBV2 and TRBJ2-1; 10 nucleotides align to TRBD2. Germline CDR1 and CDR2: SNHLY and FYNNEI. There are 17 residues in the CDR3. J was trimmed by 1 base and V by 2 bases; bases with no gene match: 5. The CDR3 nucleotides read TGTGCCAGCAGTGAATCCCTAGCGGGGGTTTCCTACAATGAGCAGTTCTTC. This translates into CASSESLAGVSYNEQFF.

The chain uses TRBV5-1 and TRBJ2-2, with D tentatively TRBD1 (5 bases). V lost 0 bases to trimming and J lost 0 bases, with 9 bases between them. Germline CDR1 SGHRS, CDR2 YFSETQ. The length of the CDR3 is 16 residues. The CDR3 here is CASSLDPGSNTGELFF. In DNA, the CDR3 is TGCGCCAGCAGCTTGGATCCAGGGTCGAACACCGGGGAGCTGTTTTTT.

The gene calls are TRBV28 and TRBJ1-5, with 9 bases that match TRBD1. CDR1 MDHEN and CDR2 SYDVKM come from the germline V gene. The CDR3 loop spans 14 amino acids. V lost 8 bases to trimming and J lost 6 bases; unmatched junction nucleotides: 8. The CDR3 DNA reads as TGTGCCAGCGGGGGACAGGGACGTTCTCAGCCCCAGCATTTT. Encoded protein: CASGGQGRSQPQHF.

The CDR3 DNA follows: TGTGCCAGCAGCCCCCGGAGGTCTAATGAAAAACTGTTTTTT. Its protein is CASSPRRSNEKLFF. The chain couples TRBV7-2 to TRBJ1-4; no clear D gene. The CDR3 contains 14 residues. The V end lost 5 bases, the J end lost 3 bases, and 10 bases lay between the germline ends. Germline V CDR1 and CDR2: SGHTA, FQGNSA.

The rearrangement joins TRBV27 to TRBJ2-1; 9 bases agree with TRBD1. Germline V gives CDR1 MNHEY, CDR2 SMNVEV (reference sequence). The CDR3 spans 18 residues. Trimming took 5 bases from V and 2 from J; bases not matched to a gene: 13. CDR3 protein: CASSRFAATGGAYNEQFF. CDR3 coding DNA: TGTGCCAGCAGTCGTTTCGCGGCAACAGGGGGCGCCTACAATGAGCAGTTCTTC.

The V and J genes are TRBV5-1 and TRBJ1-2; D remains unclear. CDR1 SGHRS and CDR2 YFSETQ come from the germline V gene. Trimming cost V 4 bases and J 8 bases, with 12 bases left between them. CDR3 size: 12 residues. The CDR3 spells CASSLLSGGYTF. CDR3 in DNA: TGCGCCAGCAGCCTCCTAAGCGGGGGCTACACCTTC.

The chain has TRBV28 and TRBJ1-1, with D tentatively TRBD1 (5 bases). The CDR3 is 16 residues long. V was shortened by 1 base and J by 1 base, with 13 bases between the two germline ends. Per the germline V gene, CDR1 is MDHEN and CDR2 is SYDVKM. CDR3 nucleotides: TGTGCCAGCAGTTTATCGCAACAGGTGCCGAACACTGAAGCTTTCTTT. Amino acids: CASSLSQQVPNTEAFF.

This clone was seen a handful of times. The chain is built from TRBV7-3 and TRBJ2-1, with 7 bases matching TRBD1. Germline V gene lookup returns CDR1 SGHTA and CDR2 FQGTGA. The junction had 5 bases not matched to a gene; V was cut back by 5 bases and J by 7 bases. This CDR3 region has 13 residues. CDR3 sequence reads: CASSRDSRNEQFF. The CDR3 nucleotides read TGTGCCAGCAGCCGGGACAGTAGAAATGAGCAGTTCTTC.

This chain uses TRBV12-5 with TRBJ2-5; 10 nucleotides line up with TRBD2. The CDR3 totals 17 residues. The V gene end was trimmed by 6 bases and the J gene end by 5 bases; junction bases not matched to a gene: 15. Germline V gene sequence: CDR1 LGHNT, CDR2 FRNRAP. CDR3 region: CASGDQRGGLSGETQYF. Written as DNA, the CDR3 is TGTGCTAGTGGGGACCAGCGGGGGGGCCTAAGTGGGGAGACCCAGTACTTC.

V and J are TRBV11-2 and TRBJ2-5, with 11 bases matching TRBD1. J was trimmed by 5 bases and V by 5 bases; bases with no gene match: 7. The CDR3 runs 15 residues. Germline V gene data show CDR1 as SGHAT and CDR2 as FQNNGV. CDR3 sequence reads: CASSLGQGAWETQYF. CDR3 DNA: TGTGCCAGCAGCCTCGGACAGGGGGCATGGGAGACCCAGTACTTC.

This CDR3 is CASSPPGLADYNEQFF. CDR3 DNA: TGCGCCAGCAGCCCCCCGGGACTAGCGGATTACAATGAGCAGTTCTTC. The rearrangement uses TRBV5-1 and TRBJ2-1; TRBD2 matches at 11 bases. The V and J ends lost 4 bases and 4 bases, in that order; junction bases with no gene match: 7. Germline V CDR1 and CDR2: SGHRS, YFSETQ. The CDR3 loop spans 16 amino acids.

The chain has TRBV29-1 and TRBJ1-3; D not resolved. V lost 3 bases to trimming and J lost 4 bases, with 13 bases between them. Germline assignment: CDR1 SQVTM and CDR2 ANQGSEA. The CDR3 runs 14 residues. The CDR3 here is CSVEGGPAGNTIYF. The CDR3 DNA sequence: TGCAGCGTTGAGGGAGGACCGGCCGGAAACACCATATATTTT.

This clone was detected once. V is TRBV5-1 and J is TRBJ2-1; 9 bases are a match to TRBD2. V shed 3 bases, J shed 0 bases, and the junction held 4 bases outside the gene matches. This CDR3 comprises 16 residues. Per the germline V gene, CDR1 is SGHRS and CDR2 is YFSETQ. CDR3 protein: CASSYIAGDSYNEQFF. The CDR3, as DNA: TGCGCCAGCAGCTATATAGCGGGAGACTCCTACAATGAGCAGTTCTTC.

The CDR3 spells CASSPRAGGLGSNQPQHF. DNA of the CDR3: TGTGCCAGCAGCCCTCGGGCAGGGGGCCTAGGTAGCAATCAGCCCCAGCATTTT. This chain connects TRBV7-2 to TRBJ1-5, with 8 bases lining up with TRBD1. V lost 5 bases and J lost 0; bases outside the gene matches: 12. The CDR3 is made up of 18 amino acids. Germline CDR1 is SGHTA and CDR2 is FQGNSA.

V gene TRBV7-8 combines with J gene TRBJ1-2, with 10 bases fitting TRBD1. J was trimmed by 7 bases and V by 5 bases; bases with no gene match: 4. Germline V gene data show CDR1 as SGHVS and CDR2 as FQNEAQ. This CDR3 contains 13 residues. The CDR3 coding sequence is TGTGCCAGCAGCCGACAGGGGGCGAGTGGCTACACCTTC. Its translation: CASSRQGASGYTF.

The rearrangement joins TRBV28 to TRBJ2-1; TRBD1 matches 10 bases. Germline CDR1 MDHEN, CDR2 SYDVKM. V dropped 2 bases and J dropped 2; count of bases not matched to a gene: 0. The CDR3 covers 15 residues. CDR3 in DNA: TGTGCCAGCAGTTTAGGGACAGGGGCCTACAATGAGCAGTTCTTC. Encoded protein: CASSLGTGAYNEQFF.

The J gene is TRBJ2-1, the V gene TRBV19; D remains unclear. Germline CDR1 and CDR2: LNHDA and SQIVND (reference sequence). The CDR3 consists of 13 residues. With 3 bases removed from V and 2 bases from J, the gap between germline ends came to 5 bases. The CDR3 protein is CASSILAYNEQFF. CDR3 bases: TGTGCCAGTAGTATCCTAGCCTACAATGAGCAGTTCTTC. Variable domain in full (rest from reference TRBV19 and TRBJ2-1): DGGITQSPKYLFRKEGQNVTLSCEQNLNHDAMYWYRQDPGQGLRLIYYSQIVNDFQKGDIAEGYSVSREKKESFPLTVTSAQKNPTAFYLCASSILAYNEQFFGPGTRLTVL.

V is TRBV19 and J is TRBJ2-1; D might be TRBD1 (5 bases). The ends were cut back, 6 bases at V and 4 bases at J, with 13 bases in the middle. This CDR3 region has 14 residues. Germline CDR1 and CDR2: LNHDA and SQIVND (reference sequence). CDR3 loop: CASRFRAMYNEQFF. For the CDR3, the DNA is TGTGCCAGTAGGTTCAGGGCCATGTACAATGAGCAGTTCTTC.

The V and J genes are TRBV5-1 and TRBJ1-2, with no clear D. V lost 0 bases to trimming and J lost 8 bases, with 14 bases between them. The germline V gene encodes CDR1 SGHRS and CDR2 YFSETQ. CDR3 length equals 14 residues. This chain's CDR3 is CASSLGGGERGYTF. CDR3 nucleotide sequence: TGCGCCAGCAGCTTGGGAGGTGGGGAGCGGGGCTACACCTTC.

The chain is built from TRBV15 and TRBJ2-3; 11 nucleotides agree with TRBD2. There are 20 residues in the CDR3. Germline-derived CDR1 and CDR2 are LNHNV and YYDKDF (reference sequence). V lost 1 base and J lost 0; bases outside the gene matches: 12. The CDR3 region has the DNA TGTGCCACCAGCAGAGTACAAGCGGGACTAGCGGTCTCTAGCACAGATACGCAGTATTTT. Translation: CATSRVQAGLAVSSTDTQYF.

This clone has only a few counts. CDR3: CASRGQSNTEAFF. For the CDR3, the DNA is TGTGCCAGCCGAGGACAGTCGAACACTGAAGCTTTCTTT. The genes are TRBV18 and TRBJ1-1; a possible D gene is TRBD1 (6 bases). Germline CDR1 and CDR2: KGHSH and LQKENI. Trimming shortened V by 8 bases and J by 1 base, and 11 bases separated the two germline ends. The CDR3 runs 13 residues. The full variable domain, its missing parts supplied by reference TRBV18 and TRBJ1-1, is NAGVMQNPRHLVRRRGQEARLRCSPMKGHSHVYWYRQLPEEGLKFMVYLQKENIIDESGMPKERFSAEFPKEGPSILRIQQVVRGDSAAYFCASRGQSNTEAFFGQGTRLTVV.

This rearrangement joins TRBV11-3 to TRBJ2-1, with 12 bases lining up with TRBD2. V shed 4 bases and J 3 bases; nucleotides not matched to a gene: 4. The CDR3 has 16 residues. Germline V gene lookup returns CDR1 SGHNT and CDR2 YENEEA. The CDR3 coding sequence is TGTGCCAGCAGCTCCAGGACTAGCGGGAACTACAATGAGCAGTTCTTC. Protein product: CASSSRTSGNYNEQFF.

With regard to this clone: At one end the junction does not follow the germline gene, possibly because of a read error. This chain connects TRBV6-6 to TRBJ2-7; 8 nucleotides match TRBD1. This CDR3 is built from 15 residues. Germline CDR1 reads MNHNY; CDR2 reads SVGAGI (reference sequence). The CDR3 spells CASSYGDRISYGQYF. In DNA form, the CDR3 reads TGTGCCAGCAGTTACGGGGACAGGATCTCCTACGGGCAGTACTTC.

In this sample, this clone turned up once. This chain uses TRBV4-1 with TRBJ2-3; D is ambiguous. V was trimmed by 1 base and J by 4 bases, leaving 9 bases between them. Looked up from germline, CDR1 is MGHRA and CDR2 is YSYEKL. The CDR3 runs 14 residues. The CDR3 coding sequence is TGCGCCAGCAGCCAAGTTGTTAGCCCAGATACGCAGTATTTT. This translates into CASSQVVSPDTQYF.